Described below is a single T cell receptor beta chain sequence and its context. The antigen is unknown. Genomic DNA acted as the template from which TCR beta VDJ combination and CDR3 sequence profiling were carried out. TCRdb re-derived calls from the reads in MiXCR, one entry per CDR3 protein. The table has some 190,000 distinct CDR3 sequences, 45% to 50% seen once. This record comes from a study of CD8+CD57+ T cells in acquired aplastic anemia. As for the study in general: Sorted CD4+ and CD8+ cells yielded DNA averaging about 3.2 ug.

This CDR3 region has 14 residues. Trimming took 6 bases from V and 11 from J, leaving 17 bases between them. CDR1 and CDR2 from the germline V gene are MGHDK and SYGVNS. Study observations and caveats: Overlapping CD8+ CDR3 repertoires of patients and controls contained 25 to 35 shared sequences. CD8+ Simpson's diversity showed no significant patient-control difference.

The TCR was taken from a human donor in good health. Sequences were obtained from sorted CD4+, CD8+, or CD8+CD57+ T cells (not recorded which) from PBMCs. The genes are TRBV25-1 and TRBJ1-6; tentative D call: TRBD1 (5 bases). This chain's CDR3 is CASRDAGGITPLHF. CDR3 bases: TGTGCCAGCAGGGATGCGGGGGGAATAACACCCCTCCACTTT.